This TCR beta chain was profiled in a study of cytomegalovirus exposure and HLA in healthy donors. Amplification used 60 Vbeta primers and 13 Jbeta primers. Clones were sequenced by immunoSEQ multiplex PCR, and TCRdb holds only the in-frame ones, with some missing. The sample has 100,000 to 120,000 clones; 70% to 80% are singletons. The CDR3 length is 15 residues. V lost 4 bases to trimming and J lost 8 bases; unmatched junction nucleotides: 11. The germline CDR1 and CDR2 sequences are LNHDA and SQIVND (reference sequence). The rearrangement links TRBV19 to TRBJ2-4; the match to TRBD1 covers 7 bases. This receptor was obtained from a middle-aged woman in good health and CMV-seropositive. The sample taken for sequencing was PBMCs. This CDR3 reads CASSTMGQPTDIQYF. DNA for the CDR3: TGTGCCAGTAGTACCATGGGACAGCCCACGGACATTCAGTACTTC.